This entry features one TCR beta chain sequence. The data derive from a study of blood T cell repertoires in COVID-19. Overall study: The study drew acute and convalescent COVID-19 samples from the United States, Italy and Spain. Nucleic acid was either cDNA or gDNA, and it came from T cells, B-cell-depleted T cells, or PBMCs.

V trimming: 4 bases; J trimming: 6 bases; junction bases outside the gene matches: 14. This CDR3 contains 17 residues. Germline V lookup: CDR1 MDHEN, CDR2 SYDVKM. Authors' processing steps: Amplification of reference gene primers was used by the study to estimate nucleated cell counts. The method was immunoSEQ multiplex PCR; TCRdb's version includes in-frame clones alone and lacks a portion of them. V, J and clone size are those of that table, while D and trimming were read from the DNA. The sample lists 200,000 to 250,000 clones, roughly 82% occurring once. This sequence originates from a man of 80 years or more with acute or convalescent COVID-19. V usage is TRBV28 and J usage is TRBJ2-3; 9 bases match TRBD1. The sample taken for sequencing was peripheral blood. The CDR3 DNA is TGTGCCAGCAGTTCTAAGCCGGGACAGGGCCTTTGGGATACGCAGTATTTT. Translated: CASSSKPGQGLWDTQYF.